This T cell receptor beta chain was observed in a study of T cells in Graves' hyperthyroidism and ophthalmopathy. Study findings and constraints: Onset of ophthalmopathy came a median roughly 6.9 months after the model predicted it.

The diagnoses drew upon clinical symptoms, serum thyroxine and TRAb, thyroid ultrasound and orbital computed tomography. At least ten counts were recorded for this clonotype. Its antigen is not known. RNA transcripts provided the source from which TCR beta CDR3 regions were amplified. Researchers ran a first-round RT-PCR on the TCR CDR3 using the HTBI primer set. TCRdb re-called the multiplex PCR reads with MiXCR, one entry per CDR3 protein. Altogether about 59,000 distinct CDR3 sequences are present, 53% being singletons, with the ten largest covering 2.5% to 3.5%. Trimming took 5 bases from V and 7 from J, leaving 18 bases between them. The CDR3 has 15 amino acids. Germline-derived CDR1 and CDR2 are SGHNT and YENEEA.

This receptor was obtained from a woman aged 55-69 years with Graves' ophthalmopathy. Source material: blood. The J gene is TRBJ2-1, the V gene TRBV11-3; D might be TRBD1 or TRBD2, each matching 5 bases. The CDR3 DNA follows: TGTGCCAGCAGCCGAGGGGTTGGCGGACGGAATGAGCAGTTCTTC. It yields the protein CASSRGVGGRNEQFF.